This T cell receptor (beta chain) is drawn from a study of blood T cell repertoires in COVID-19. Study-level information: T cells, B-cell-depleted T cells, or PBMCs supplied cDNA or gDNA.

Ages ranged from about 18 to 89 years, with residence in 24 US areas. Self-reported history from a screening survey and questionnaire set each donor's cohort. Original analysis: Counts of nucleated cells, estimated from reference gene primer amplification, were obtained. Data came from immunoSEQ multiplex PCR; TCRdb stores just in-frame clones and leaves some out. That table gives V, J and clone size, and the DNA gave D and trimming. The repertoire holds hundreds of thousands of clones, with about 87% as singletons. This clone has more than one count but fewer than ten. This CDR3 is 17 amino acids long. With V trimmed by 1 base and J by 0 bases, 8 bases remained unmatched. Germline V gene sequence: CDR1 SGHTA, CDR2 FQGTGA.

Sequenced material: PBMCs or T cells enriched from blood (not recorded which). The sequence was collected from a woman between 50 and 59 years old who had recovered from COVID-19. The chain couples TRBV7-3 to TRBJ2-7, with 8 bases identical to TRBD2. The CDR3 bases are TGTGCCAGCAGCTTAAAAAGGGAGCGGGAGTTCTCCTACGAGCAGTACTTC. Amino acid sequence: CASSLKREREFSYEQYF.